This T cell receptor beta chain comes out of a study of monozygotic twins with inflammatory bowel disease. Study-wide results and limits: Clonotypes shared with others were fewer in IBD patients than in healthy twins, especially with disease activity. Support for a single strong signal or clonotype associated with IBD was absent.

UMIs with a 6-nucleotide sample barcode were added by template switching. TCRdb reprocessed the 5' RACE reads and stores each CDR3 protein as one record, lacking DNA. This sample's table has 110,000 to 150,000 distinct CDR3 sequences. The CDR3 is made up of 12 amino acids. The germline V gene has CDR1 ENHRY and CDR2 SYGVKD. Notes on this clonotype: Its specificity is not known.

The TCR comes from a human donor with ulcerative colitis or Crohn's disease, or a healthy co-twin of an affected twin (not recorded which). The rearrangement uses TRBV10-3 and TRBJ2-1. Input material: blood. The CDR3 here is CAISVLYNEQFF.